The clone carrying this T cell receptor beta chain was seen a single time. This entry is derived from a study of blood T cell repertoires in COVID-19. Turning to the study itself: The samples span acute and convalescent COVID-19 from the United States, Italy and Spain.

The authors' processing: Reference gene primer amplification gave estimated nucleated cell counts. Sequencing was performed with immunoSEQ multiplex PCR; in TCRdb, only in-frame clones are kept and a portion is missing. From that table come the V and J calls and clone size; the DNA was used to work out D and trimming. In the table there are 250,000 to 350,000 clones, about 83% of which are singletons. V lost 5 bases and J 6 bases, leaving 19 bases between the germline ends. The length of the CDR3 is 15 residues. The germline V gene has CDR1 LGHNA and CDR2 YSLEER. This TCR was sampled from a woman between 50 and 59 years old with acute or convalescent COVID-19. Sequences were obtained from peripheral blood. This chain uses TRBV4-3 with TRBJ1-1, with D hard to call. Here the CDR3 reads CASSSQPGGEAEAFF. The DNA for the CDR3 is TGCGCCAGCAGCTCGCAACCGGGAGGAGAGGCTGAAGCTTTCTTT.